The 27 T cell receptor beta chains below were found in one sample sequenced in a study of cytomegalovirus exposure and HLA in healthy donors. Some clones are missing from TCRdb's copy, which holds only in-frame ones; the method was immunoSEQ multiplex PCR. The data hold roughly 270,000 clones, with approximately 90% observed a single time. Sequenced sample: PBMCs. The receptors were gathered from a woman under 30 in good health and CMV-seronegative.

The V and J genes are TRBV28 and TRBJ2-1, with 7 nucleotides matching TRBD2. The CDR3 has 15 amino acids. Germline V gene data show CDR1 as MDHEN and CDR2 as SYDVKM. The J segment lost 5 bases and the V segment lost 0 bases, leaving 4 bases of the junction unmatched. The CDR3 nucleotides are TGTGCCAGCAGTTTATGGGCTAGCGGTGACAATGAGCAGTTCTTC. Its translation: CASSLWASGDNEQFF.

The chain employs TRBV5-4 and TRBJ2-7; 7 nucleotides align to TRBD1. Germline lookup yields CDR1 SGHNT and CDR2 YYREEE (reference sequence). V was clipped by 3 bases and J by 4 bases; unmatched bases: 13. This CDR3 has 16 residues. The chain's CDR3 is CASSSTPGTALYEQYF. DNA for the CDR3: TGTGCCAGCAGCTCGACACCCGGGACAGCTCTATACGAGCAGTACTTC. Full variable domain (outside the CDR3, taken from reference TRBV5-4 and TRBJ2-7): ETGVTQSPTHLIKTRGQQVTLRCSSQSGHNTVSWYQQALGQGPQFIFQYYREEENGRGNFPPRFSGLQFPNYSSELNVNALELDDSALYLCASSSTPGTALYEQYFGPGTRLTVT.

The chain is built from TRBV30 and TRBJ2-7, with D possibly TRBD1 on 6 matching bases. Germline-derived CDR1 and CDR2 are GTSNPN and SVGIG (reference sequence). This CDR3 region has 12 residues. V was trimmed by 1 base and J by 3 bases, leaving 7 bases between them. This CDR3 is CAWSEGDYEQYF. For the CDR3, the DNA is TGTGCCTGGAGTGAGGGGGACTACGAGCAGTACTTC.

The genes are TRBV28 and TRBJ2-7; TRBD2 agrees at 8 bases. J gave up 3 bases and V 8 bases, and 6 bases lay outside the gene matches. CDR1 is MDHEN, CDR2 SYDVKM, per germline. The length of the CDR3 is 13 residues. The CDR3 sequence is CASHHSGVYEQYF. As DNA, the CDR3 is TGTGCCAGCCACCATAGCGGGGTCTACGAGCAGTACTTC. Drawing the rest from reference TRBV28 and TRBJ2-7, the complete variable domain is DVKVTQSSRYLVKRTGEKVFLECVQDMDHENMFWYRQDPGLGLRLIYFSYDVKMKEKGDIPEGYSVSREKKERFSLILESASTNQTSMYLCASHHSGVYEQYFGPGTRLTVT.

The chain recombines TRBV7-9 with TRBJ2-1, with D perhaps TRBD1 (5 bases). CDR1 and CDR2 (germline): SEHNR, FQNEAQ (reference sequence). The CDR3 length is 12 residues. With 2 bases removed from V and 10 bases from J, the gap between germline ends came to 9 bases. Here the CDR3 reads CASSLPRGEQFF. The CDR3 DNA is TGTGCCAGCAGCTTACCTAGGGGCGAGCAGTTCTTC.

This chain uses TRBV7-9 with TRBJ2-7; D ambiguous. This CDR3 is built from 12 residues. The V end was cut by 0 bases, the J end by 12 bases, with 12 bases between. CDR1 and CDR2 from the germline V gene are SEHNR and FQNEAQ (reference sequence). The CDR3 here is CASSLADQLRYF. CDR3 DNA sequence: TGTGCCAGCAGCTTAGCAGACCAACTACGGTACTTC. Full variable domain (rest looked up from reference TRBV7-9 and TRBJ2-7): DTGVSQNPRHKITKRGQNVTFRCDPISEHNRLYWYRQTLGQGPEFLTYFQNEAQLEKSRLLSDRFSAERPKGSFSTLEIQRTEQGDSAMYLCASSLADQLRYFGPGTRLTVT.

In DNA form, the CDR3 reads TGTGCCAGCAGTTTAATCCCACCCACTAGTGCGGAGACCCAGTACTTC. This encodes CASSLIPPTSAETQYF. This chain joins TRBV28 and TRBJ2-5, with D possibly TRBD2 on 5 matching bases. V was shortened by 2 bases and J by 5 bases, with 18 bases between the two germline ends. Germline values: CDR1 MDHEN, CDR2 SYDVKM. The CDR3 is 16 residues long.

This clone has a handful of counts. V usage is TRBV13 and J usage is TRBJ1-6, with 9 nucleotides matching TRBD1. Germline V CDR1 and CDR2: PRHDT, FYEKMQ (reference sequence). After removal of 6 bases from V and 9 bases from J, the junction contained 9 bases not matched to a gene. The CDR3 length is 15 residues. CDR3 sequence reads: CASSSGTGSFSPLHF. In DNA, the CDR3 is TGTGCCAGCAGTTCCGGGACAGGGTCATTTTCACCCCTCCACTTT.

J is TRBJ1-2 and V is TRBV4-1; the match to TRBD1 covers 7 bases. The V gene end was trimmed by 3 bases and the J gene end by 2 bases; junction bases not matched to a gene: 6. The CDR3 has 15 residues. Per the germline V gene, CDR1 is MGHRA and CDR2 is YSYEKL. CDR3 nucleotides: TGCGCCAGCAGCCAGGGATTACAGGGGAACTATGGCTACACCTTC. Protein product: CASSQGLQGNYGYTF.

CDR3 loop: CASSPGGRGEETQYF. The CDR3 DNA follows: TGTGCCAGCAGTCCGGGAGGGAGGGGGGAAGAGACCCAGTACTTC. The V and J genes are TRBV5-4 and TRBJ2-5; 8 bases match TRBD2. The germline CDR1 and CDR2 sequences are SGHNT and YYREEE (reference sequence). J was trimmed by 3 bases and V by 5 bases; bases with no gene match: 9. The CDR3 runs to 15 residues.

V is TRBV28 and J is TRBJ2-4, with 12 bases aligning to TRBD1. The CDR3 extends over 16 amino acids. The germline V gene encodes CDR1 MDHEN and CDR2 SYDVKM. V lost 5 bases, J lost 3 bases, and 5 bases stayed unmatched. The CDR3 is CASSPGTGGVKNIQYF. CDR3 nucleotide sequence: TGTGCCAGCAGTCCCGGGACAGGGGGCGTCAAAAACATTCAGTACTTC. The full variable domain, rest sourced from reference TRBV28 and TRBJ2-4, is DVKVTQSSRYLVKRTGEKVFLECVQDMDHENMFWYRQDPGLGLRLIYFSYDVKMKEKGDIPEGYSVSREKKERFSLILESASTNQTSMYLCASSPGTGGVKNIQYFGAGTRLSVL.

The V and J genes are TRBV5-6 and TRBJ2-7, with D perhaps TRBD2 (7 bases). V lost 7 bases to trimming and J lost 4 bases, with 15 bases between them. Germline V gene lookup returns CDR1 SGHDT and CDR2 YYEEEE. CDR3 length: 13 residues. The chain's CDR3 is CASGGGRGYEQYF. CDR3 sequence (DNA): TGTGCCAGCGGGGGGGGGCGAGGATACGAGCAGTACTTC.

This clone was seen a few times. V is TRBV4-1 and J is TRBJ1-2, with D possibly TRBD1 on 6 matching bases. CDR1 and CDR2 from the germline V gene are MGHRA and YSYEKL. Trimming took 1 base from V and 8 from J, leaving 14 bases between them. The length of the CDR3 is 14 residues. The CDR3 nucleotides read TGCGCCAGCAGCCAAGTTTCAGGGGCGCTGGGCTACACCTTC. It encodes CASSQVSGALGYTF.

The rearrangement joins TRBV20-1 to TRBJ1-1; maybe TRBD1 (5 bases). The germline CDR1 and CDR2 sequences are DFQATT and SNEGSKA (reference sequence). The CDR3 runs 11 residues. V was shortened by 0 bases and J by 6 bases, with 5 bases between the two germline ends. The CDR3 DNA sequence: TGCAGTGCTAGAGACAGGGCTGAAGCTTTCTTT. Translation: CSARDRAEAFF.

The V call is TRBV27, the J call TRBJ2-7, with 8 bases lining up with TRBD2. Germline V gene data show CDR1 as MNHEY and CDR2 as SMNVEV (reference sequence). The V and J ends lost 6 bases and 6 bases, in that order; junction bases with no gene match: 13. CDR3 length: 15 residues. In DNA form, the CDR3 reads TGTGCCAGCAGCCGGGGGATAGCGGGAAAGGGCGAGCAGTACTTC. This encodes CASSRGIAGKGEQYF.

V and J are TRBV28 and TRBJ1-1; 12 bases agree with TRBD1. V shed 4 bases and J 8 bases; nucleotides not matched to a gene: 5. This CDR3 has 14 residues. Germline V gene lookup returns CDR1 MDHEN and CDR2 SYDVKM. CDR3 in amino acids: CASSWDRGQQEAFF. The CDR3 DNA is TGTGCCAGCAGTTGGGACAGGGGGCAGCAGGAAGCTTTCTTT.

The gene calls are TRBV2 and TRBJ1-2; D is possibly TRBD1 (5 bases). The CDR3 is 13 amino acids. Trimming cost V 5 bases and J 12 bases, with 19 bases left between them. CDR1 and CDR2 from the germline V gene are SNHLY and FYNNEI. The CDR3 DNA sequence: TGTGCCAGCAGTACCACCGCTCCAGGGAGGAACACCTTC. Translation: CASSTTAPGRNTF.

V usage is TRBV25-1 and J usage is TRBJ2-2; weak D call: TRBD2 (5 bases). V lost 1 base and J lost 5, with 20 bases in between. The germline gives CDR1 MGHDK, CDR2 SYGVNS. The CDR3 is 18 residues long. The CDR3 sequence is CASSEFEGSRVLTGELFF. CDR3 in DNA: TGTGCCAGCAGTGAATTCGAGGGTTCCCGGGTCTTGACCGGGGAGCTGTTTTTT.

For the CDR3, the DNA is TGTGCCATCAGTGAGTCGGCAGGGACTAATGAAAAACTGTTTTTT. It translates to CAISESAGTNEKLFF. This chain links TRBV10-3 with TRBJ1-4; possible D gene TRBD1, 5 bases. V was trimmed by 0 bases and J by 2 bases, leaving 7 bases between them. Looked up from germline, CDR1 is ENHRY and CDR2 is SYGVKD. The CDR3 is 15 amino acids.

As DNA, the CDR3 is TGTGCCAGCAGTTTACGGGTTGGCGGGAGGGCCTACAATGAGCAGTTCTTC. Its translation: CASSLRVGGRAYNEQFF. V usage is TRBV27 and J usage is TRBJ2-1; 9 nucleotides agree with TRBD2. CDR1 and CDR2 from the germline V gene are MNHEY and SMNVEV (reference sequence). J was trimmed by 2 bases and V by 2 bases; bases with no gene match: 7. The CDR3 contains 17 residues.

The V call is TRBV30, the J call TRBJ1-1; TRBD1 might be the D (5 bases). This CDR3 region has 13 residues. Between the trimmed V and J ends, which lost 3 bases and 2 bases, there was a span of 10 bases. Germline loops: CDR1 GTSNPN, CDR2 SVGIG (reference sequence). The CDR3: CAWRRRTNTEAFF. As DNA, the CDR3 is TGTGCCTGGAGACGAAGGACAAACACTGAAGCTTTCTTT.

CDR3 residues: CASSLGRQGLQPQHF. CDR3 bases: TGTGCCAGCAGCTTGGGTCGGCAGGGTCTTCAGCCCCAGCATTTT. The chain has TRBV5-6 and TRBJ1-5; the D gene is possibly TRBD1 (5 bases). The V end was cut by 0 bases, the J end by 6 bases, with 13 bases between. CDR3 length: 15 residues. Germline CDR1 is SGHDT and CDR2 is YYEEEE.

The chain couples TRBV15 to TRBJ2-1; a weak D match, TRBD2 (6 bases). This CDR3 region has 19 residues. V was pared by 3 bases and J by 1 base, with 22 bases between. Looked up from germline, CDR1 is LNHNV and CDR2 is YYDKDF (reference sequence). CDR3 sequence (DNA): TGTGCCACCAGCAGCTTCGGGGCCCCGGGAGCCCAATCCTACAATGAGCAGTTCTTC. Its protein is CATSSFGAPGAQSYNEQFF.

This rearrangement joins TRBV2 to TRBJ1-1; no clear D gene. The CDR3 is 10 amino acids. The germline V gene encodes CDR1 SNHLY and CDR2 FYNNEI. V was trimmed by 11 bases and J by 2 bases, leaving 6 bases between them. The CDR3 region has the DNA TGTGCCGGCCCCAACACTGAAGCTTTCTTT. It yields the protein CAGPNTEAFF.

This chain connects TRBV18 to TRBJ1-1; D is possibly TRBD1 (5 bases). This CDR3 is built from 14 residues. Germline V gene sequence: CDR1 KGHSH, CDR2 LQKENI. Trimming stripped 4 bases from V and 7 bases from J, with 16 bases between. Written as DNA, the CDR3 is TGTGCCAGCTCACTACTCCCGTTGGGGGGTGAAGCTTTCTTT. Its protein product is CASSLLPLGGEAFF.

The V and J genes are TRBV30 and TRBJ2-6; D gene unclear. Deletions cut 2 bases from V and 1 base from J, with 12 bases between. CDR1 and CDR2 from the germline V gene are GTSNPN and SVGIG (reference sequence). This CDR3 is 16 amino acids long. The CDR3 here is CAWSLPQKSGANVLTF. Written as DNA, the CDR3 is TGTGCCTGGAGTCTACCTCAAAAGTCTGGGGCCAACGTCCTGACTTTC.

This chain joins TRBV25-1 and TRBJ2-1, with 11 bases that match TRBD2. V trimming: 5 bases; J trimming: 5 bases; junction bases outside the gene matches: 8. The CDR3 is 16 residues long. Germline V gene sequence: CDR1 MGHDK, CDR2 SYGVNS. CDR3 amino acids: CASSTFSGRGNNEQFF. CDR3 bases: TGTGCCAGCAGTACGTTTAGCGGGAGGGGGAACAATGAGCAGTTCTTC.